The clone carrying this T cell receptor (beta chain) was seen many times. The data are from a study of T cells after yellow fever vaccination. TCRdb reprocessed the 5' RACE reads with MiXCR, giving one entry per CDR3 protein. The table records roughly 260,000 distinct CDR3 sequences, 10% to 15% of them present only once. Sequenced here: CD4+ T cells sorted from PBMCs, sampled 45 days after the yellow fever booster vaccination. The TCR was taken from a man aged 30 to 39 who received the YFV17D yellow fever vaccine.

The CDR3 reads CSASELGGYIDEQFF. DNA for the CDR3: TGCAGTGCTAGCGAACTGGGGGGGTACATCGATGAGCAGTTCTTC. The chain has TRBV20-1 and TRBJ2-1; 7 bases map to TRBD2. Losses at the gene ends were 3 bases for V and 8 bases for J; bases not matched to a gene: 13. The germline V gene has CDR1 DFQATT and CDR2 SNEGSKA (reference sequence). This CDR3 spans 15 amino acids.